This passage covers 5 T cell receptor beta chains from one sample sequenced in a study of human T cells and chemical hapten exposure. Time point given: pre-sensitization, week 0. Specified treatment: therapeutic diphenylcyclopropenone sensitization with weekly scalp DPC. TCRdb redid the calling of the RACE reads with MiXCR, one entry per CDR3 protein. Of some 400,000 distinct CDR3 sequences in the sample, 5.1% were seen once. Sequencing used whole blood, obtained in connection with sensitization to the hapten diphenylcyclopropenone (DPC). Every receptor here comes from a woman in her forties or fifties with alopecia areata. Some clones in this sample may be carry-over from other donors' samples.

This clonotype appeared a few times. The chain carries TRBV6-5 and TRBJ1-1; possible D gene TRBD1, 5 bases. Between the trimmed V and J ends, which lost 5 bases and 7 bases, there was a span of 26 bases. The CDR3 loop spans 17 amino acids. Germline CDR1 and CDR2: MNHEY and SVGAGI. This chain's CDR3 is CASSRVTGYDLLSEAFF. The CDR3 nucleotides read TGTGCCAGCAGTCGCGTAACAGGATACGACCTTCTTAGTGAAGCTTTCTTT.

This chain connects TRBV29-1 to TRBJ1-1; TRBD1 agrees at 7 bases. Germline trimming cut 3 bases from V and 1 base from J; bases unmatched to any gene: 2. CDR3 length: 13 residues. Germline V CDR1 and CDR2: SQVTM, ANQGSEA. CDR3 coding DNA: TGCAGCGTTGACTGGACAGGGAACACTGAAGCTTTCTTT. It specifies CSVDWTGNTEAFF.

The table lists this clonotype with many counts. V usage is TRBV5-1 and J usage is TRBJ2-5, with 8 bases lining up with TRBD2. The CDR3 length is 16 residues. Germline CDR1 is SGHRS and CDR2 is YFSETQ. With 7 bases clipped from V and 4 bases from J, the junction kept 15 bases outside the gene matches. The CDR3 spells CASYRGAGVMGETQYF. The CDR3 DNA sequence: TGCGCCAGCTATAGAGGAGCGGGGGTTATGGGAGAGACCCAGTACTTC.

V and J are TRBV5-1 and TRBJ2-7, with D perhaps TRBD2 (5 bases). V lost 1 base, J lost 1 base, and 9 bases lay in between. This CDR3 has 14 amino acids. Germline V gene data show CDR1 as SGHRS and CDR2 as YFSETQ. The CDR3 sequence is CASSLTGMSYEQYF. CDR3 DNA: TGCGCCAGCAGCTTGACGGGGATGTCCTACGAGCAGTACTTC.

CDR3 amino acids: CAWKPSFTDTQYF. The CDR3 DNA reads TGTGCCTGGAAGCCTAGCTTCACAGATACGCAGTATTTT. This rearrangement joins TRBV30 to TRBJ2-3; D might be TRBD2 (5 bases). This CDR3 has 13 residues. With 4 bases removed from V and 2 bases from J, the gap between germline ends came to 10 bases. Germline V gene sequence: CDR1 GTSNPN, CDR2 SVGIG (reference sequence).